This T cell receptor (beta chain) was observed in a study of T cell responses to AZD1222 COVID-19 vaccine. For the study at large: Second-dose recipients at about 4 or about 12 weeks were treated as one pooled group.

In regard to this clone: Its antigen is unidentified.

Measured with immunoSEQ multiplex PCR; TCRdb has only the in-frame clones, and not every one. The sample yields 130,000 to 150,000 clones, around 90% seen once. Overall study findings and caveats: Spike-specific TCR breadth and depth grew following two AZD1222 doses. Spike-spanning, vaccine-associated CD4 TCRs were dominant at 160-218 and 743-854. Close to half of spike-specific TCRs reportedly recognize unmutated variant regions.

CDR1 is SGHDN and CDR2 is FVKESK in the germline V gene. The CDR3 covers 11 residues. V lost 6 bases, J lost 3 bases, and 4 bases lay in between. Sequenced material: peripheral blood, taken on day 0 of AZD1222 vaccination. V is TRBV14 and J is TRBJ2-3; D is undetermined. This TCR came from an adult in good health. Here the CDR3 DNA reads TGTGCCAGCAGTATAACAGATACGCAGTATTTT. Translated: CASSITDTQYF.